The 21 T cell receptor beta chains below all came from one sample that was sequenced in a study of breast tumors, draining lymph nodes, adjacent tissues (dated by TCRdb to 2016 to 2017). Lymph node samples were obtained from the axillary draining lymph nodes of breast cancer patients. Library prep was done by multiplex PCR. Sequencing used an Illumina HiSeq 2000. Through fastp at Q25 and MiXCR, TCRdb rebuilt clones from the public reads, retaining in-frame beta chains. Each entry is one CDR3 protein sequence, shown with its most common DNA and genes. The table for this sample lists some 170,000 distinct CDR3 sequences; approximately 33% of them were counted only once. The ten top clones hold about 4.1% of the sample. The sequencing sample was made of axillary lymph node tissue. These receptors all stem from a female donor with breast cancer. Some clones in this sample may be carry-over from other donors' samples.

As concerns this clonotype: One base away lies a much larger clone, so this may be a sequencing read error. This chain links TRBV6-5 with TRBJ2-1; D remains unclear. Germline values: CDR1 MNHEY, CDR2 SVGAGI. CDR3 length equals 11 residues. V was trimmed by 6 bases and J by 9 bases, leaving 9 bases between them. The CDR3 is CASRRVGEQFF. The DNA for the CDR3 is TGTGCCAGCAGGCGTGTTGGTGAGCAGTTCTTC.

This clonotype was observed once. The J gene is TRBJ2-7, the V gene TRBV20-1; either TRBD1 or TRBD2 may supply D (6 bases each). Germline loops: CDR1 DFQATT, CDR2 SNEGSKA (reference sequence). This CDR3 comprises 13 residues. Trimming took 6 bases from V and 1 from J, leaving 13 bases between them. The CDR3 here is CSAKRGQSYEQYF. The DNA for the CDR3 is TGCAGTGCAAAACGGGGGCAATCCTACGAGCAGTACTTC.

The chain carries TRBV6-6 and TRBJ1-2, with unresolved D. Trimming pared 5 bases from V and 5 bases from J, leaving 12 bases between. Germline-derived CDR1 and CDR2 are MNHNY and SVGAGI (reference sequence). The CDR3 has 13 residues. CDR3: CASSAARFYGYTF. CDR3 bases: TGTGCCAGCAGTGCAGCGAGGTTTTATGGCTACACCTTC.

Only a few counts were recorded for this clonotype. This may be a read error, as it is one base from a much larger clone. This chain uses TRBV20-1 with TRBJ1-2, with D perhaps matching TRBD1 (5 bases). CDR3 length equals 15 residues. Trimming pared 6 bases from V and 4 bases from J, leaving 21 bases between. CDR1 and CDR2 from the germline V gene are DFQATT and SNEGSKA (reference sequence). Written as DNA, the CDR3 is TGCAGTGCCCAGGGCGGGGATTATTCTACCTATGGCTACACCTTC. Translated, it gives CSAQGGDYSTYGYTF.

This clonotype was found many times. The CDR3 DNA reads as TGCGCCAGCAGCCAAGTGTATGAAGTTTCCTACGAGCAGTACTTC. Encoded protein: CASSQVYEVSYEQYF. The genes are TRBV4-1 and TRBJ2-7; D unresolved. The germline CDR1 and CDR2 sequences are MGHRA and YSYEKL. V gave up 1 base and J gave up 1 base, with 11 bases separating them. The CDR3 has 15 amino acids.

This clonotype appeared many times. The V call is TRBV6-1, the J call TRBJ2-3; D not certain. The CDR3 length is 13 residues. Deletions cut 2 bases from V and 8 bases from J, with 11 bases between. The germline V gene encodes CDR1 MNHNS and CDR2 SASEGT. This CDR3 reads CASSEYGVGTQYF. Written as DNA, the CDR3 is TGTGCCAGCAGTGAATATGGGGTTGGTACGCAGTATTTT.

Note on this clonotype: A much more abundant neighbour one base away suggests this may be a read error. This sequence joins TRBV6-5 and TRBJ2-7, with D perhaps matching TRBD2 (5 bases). Germline lookup yields CDR1 MNHEY and CDR2 SVGAGI. The CDR3 extends over 14 amino acids. CDR3 nucleotides: TGTGTCAGCAGTCACTCGGGGAGCTCCTACGAGCAGTACTTC. This codes for CVSSHSGSSYEQYF.

Concerning this clonotype itself: Compared with germline, one end of the junction differs, possibly owing to a read error. The rearrangement uses TRBV4-1 and TRBJ1-5; D is undetermined. Germline-derived CDR1 and CDR2 are MGHRA and YSYEKL. This CDR3 has 16 residues. CDR3 in DNA: TGCGCCAGCAACCAAGATACGGGCTTAGGCAATCAGCCCCAGCACTTT. It translates to CASNQDTGLGNQPQHF.

Remarks on this clonotype: With a much larger clone just one base away, this may be a read error. V gene TRBV6-5 combines with J gene TRBJ1-3; D perhaps matches TRBD1 (5 bases). CDR1 and CDR2 from the germline V gene are MNHEY and SVGAGI. CDR3 size: 15 residues. The V end was cut by 5 bases, the J end by 2 bases, with 13 bases between. CDR3 in DNA: TGTGCCAGCAGTCGGACGACGGGGCCTGGAAACACCATATATTTT. Translating gives CASSRTTGPGNTIYF.

Here the CDR3 reads CASSFGQAGVKETQYF. The CDR3 nucleotides read TGTGCCAGCAGCTTCGGACAGGCGGGGGTCAAAGAGACCCAGTACTTC. The chain recombines TRBV7-2 with TRBJ2-5; D possibly matches TRBD1 or TRBD2 (7 bases each). The length of the CDR3 is 16 residues. Germline-derived CDR1 and CDR2 are SGHTA and FQGNSA. V was shortened by 3 bases and J by 3 bases, with 17 bases between the two germline ends.

The chain employs TRBV29-1 and TRBJ1-1; D uncertain. Germline assignment: CDR1 SQVTM and CDR2 ANQGSEA. Trimming cost V 6 bases and J 0 bases, with 11 bases left between them. There are 13 residues in the CDR3. In nucleotides, the CDR3 is TGCAGCGTCGGACTTCAGATGAACACTGAAGCTTTCTTT. This sequence encodes CSVGLQMNTEAFF.

The genes are TRBV25-1 and TRBJ2-2, with D possibly being TRBD1 (6 bases). The V gene's germline CDR1 is MGHDK and CDR2 SYGVNS. Trimming left V 3 bases short and J 0 bases short, with 8 bases between. This CDR3 region has 15 residues. The CDR3 loop is CASSDGQSNTGELFF. The CDR3 bases are TGTGCCAGCAGTGATGGACAGTCGAACACCGGGGAGCTGTTTTTT.

The table lists this clonotype with many counts. The chain combines TRBV9 with TRBJ1-5; D unclear. Germline V gene sequence: CDR1 SGDLS, CDR2 YYNGEE. Deletions cut 1 base from V and 5 bases from J, with 13 bases between. The CDR3 is made up of 15 amino acids. CDR3 residues: CASSVNGRLDQPQHF. CDR3 bases: TGTGCCAGCAGCGTAAACGGTAGATTAGATCAGCCCCAGCATTTT.

This clonotype was observed a few times. Just one base apart from a much larger clone, this may be a read error. The chain employs TRBV5-1 and TRBJ1-2; 8 positions agree with TRBD1. CDR3 length: 17 residues. Germline V gives CDR1 SGHRS, CDR2 YFSETQ. The CDR3 nucleotides read TGCGCCAGCAGCCCAACCCAGGGGGCCCTAATTAACTATGGCTACGCCTTC. Its translation is CASSPTQGALINYGYAF.

About this clonotype itself: This may be a read error, as it is one base from a much larger clone. The CDR3 ends on some other residue instead of the conserved phenylalanine or tryptophan, so this is likely a read error. The gene calls are TRBV5-4 and TRBJ2-7; the D gene could be TRBD1 or TRBD2 (6 bases each). This CDR3 has 13 residues. Trimming took 5 bases from V and 10 from J, leaving 19 bases between them. Germline V gives CDR1 SGHNT, CDR2 YYREEE (reference sequence). CDR3 sequence reads: CASRPGQRGEQYS. The CDR3 coding sequence is TGTGCCAGCAGGCCGGGACAACGCGGGGAACAGTACTCC.

This clonotype was picked up many times. The chain is built from TRBV4-1 and TRBJ2-2, with D possibly TRBD1 on 6 matching bases. Germline CDR1 and CDR2: MGHRA and YSYEKL. CDR3 length: 15 amino acids. Trimming stripped 1 base from V and 4 bases from J, with 10 bases between. CDR3: CASSQGDILTGELFF. CDR3 nucleotide sequence: TGCGCCAGCAGCCAAGGGGACATCCTCACCGGGGAGCTGTTTTTT.

This clonotype was picked up many times. This chain connects TRBV6-2 or TRBV6-3 to TRBJ1-4, with 8 bases matching TRBD1. Germline assignment: CDR1 MNHEY and CDR2 SVGEGT. V shed 6 bases and J 6 bases; nucleotides not matched to a gene: 6. The CDR3 totals 14 residues. CDR3 bases: TGTGCCAGCAGCCCGGACAGGGTTGATGAAAAACTGTTTTTT. Translating gives CASSPDRVDEKLFF.

CDR3 region: CASSLYETTEAFF. The DNA of the CDR3 is TGTGCCAGCAGCCTGTATGAGACCACTGAAGCTTTCTTT. This rearrangement joins TRBV5-5 to TRBJ1-1; no clear D gene. Trimming removed 4 bases from V and 4 bases from J, with 11 bases in between. Germline CDR1 is SGHKS and CDR2 is YYEKEE (reference sequence). The CDR3 contains 13 residues.

This clonotype was observed at least ten times. This chain links TRBV11-1 with TRBJ2-5, with D hard to call. The germline V gene encodes CDR1 SGHAT and CDR2 FQDESV (reference sequence). The CDR3 has 17 residues. V was pared by 5 bases and J by 1 base, with 20 bases between. CDR3 sequence: CASSPLVRPASQETQYF. Here the CDR3 DNA reads TGTGCCAGCAGCCCTCTCGTTAGACCGGCAAGCCAAGAGACCCAGTACTTC.

The chain carries TRBV7-9 and TRBJ2-3; a possible D gene is TRBD2 (5 bases). CDR1 SEHNR and CDR2 FQNEAQ come from the germline V gene (reference sequence). Trimming stripped 5 bases from V and 2 bases from J, with 8 bases between. The CDR3 runs 13 residues. The chain's CDR3 is CASSPGDTDTQYF. For the CDR3, the DNA is TGTGCCAGCAGCCCCGGGGACACAGATACGCAGTATTTT.

The chain carries TRBV25-1 and TRBJ1-2; possibly TRBD1 for D (5 bases). Germline V gene data show CDR1 as MGHDK and CDR2 as SYGVNS. V lost 6 bases to trimming and J lost 0 bases, with 17 bases between them. The CDR3 extends over 16 amino acids. This chain's CDR3 is CASRMTGTWANYGYTF. In nucleotides, the CDR3 is TGTGCCAGCAGAATGACGGGGACTTGGGCTAACTATGGCTACACCTTC.